This T cell receptor beta chain was recovered during a study of T cell responses to AZD1222 COVID-19 vaccine. This table comes from immunoSEQ multiplex PCR, and its TCRdb copy is limited to in-frame clones, with some not included. Of 140,000 or so clones listed, approximately 90% are singletons. The CDR3 loop spans 14 amino acids. V shed 4 bases, J shed 3 bases, and the junction held 6 bases outside the gene matches. The V gene's germline CDR1 is SGHRS and CDR2 YFSETQ. The source material was peripheral blood, sampled on day 0 of AZD1222 vaccination. This chain links TRBV5-1 with TRBJ1-1; 7 bases agree with TRBD1. This receptor was taken from an adult in good health. The CDR3 bases are TGCGCCAGCAGCCAAGCAGGGGGATACACTGAAGCTTTCTTT. This sequence encodes CASSQAGGYTEAFF.